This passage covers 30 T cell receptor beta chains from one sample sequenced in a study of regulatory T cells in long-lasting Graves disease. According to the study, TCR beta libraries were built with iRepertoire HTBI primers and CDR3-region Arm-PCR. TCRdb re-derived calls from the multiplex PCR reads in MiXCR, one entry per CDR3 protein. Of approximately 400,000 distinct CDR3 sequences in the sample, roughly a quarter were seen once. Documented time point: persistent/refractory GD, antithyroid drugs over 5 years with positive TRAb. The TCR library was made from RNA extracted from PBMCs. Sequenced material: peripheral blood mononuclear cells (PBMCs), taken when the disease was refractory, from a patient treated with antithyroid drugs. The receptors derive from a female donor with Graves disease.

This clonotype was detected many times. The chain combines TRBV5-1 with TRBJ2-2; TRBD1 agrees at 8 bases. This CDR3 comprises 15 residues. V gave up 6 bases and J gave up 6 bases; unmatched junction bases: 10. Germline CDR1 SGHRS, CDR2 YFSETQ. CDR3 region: CASKMDRVSAGELFF. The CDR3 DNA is TGCGCCAGCAAGATGGACAGGGTCTCGGCCGGGGAGCTGTTTTTT.

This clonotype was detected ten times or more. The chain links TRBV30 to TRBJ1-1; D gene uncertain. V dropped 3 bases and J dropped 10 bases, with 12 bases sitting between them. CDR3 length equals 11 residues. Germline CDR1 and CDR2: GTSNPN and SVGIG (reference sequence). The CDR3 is CAWSVSETAFF. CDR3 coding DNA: TGTGCCTGGAGCGTTTCTGAGACAGCTTTCTTT.

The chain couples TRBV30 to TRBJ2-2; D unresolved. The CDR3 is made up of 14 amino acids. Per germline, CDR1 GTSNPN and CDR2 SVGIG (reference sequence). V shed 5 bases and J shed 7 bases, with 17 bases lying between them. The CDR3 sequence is CAWPFHTPGGELFF. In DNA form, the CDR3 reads TGTGCCTGGCCTTTCCATACCCCAGGCGGGGAGCTGTTTTTT. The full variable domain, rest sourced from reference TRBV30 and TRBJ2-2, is SQTIHQWPATLVQPVGSPLSLECTVEGTSNPNLYWYRQAAGRGLQLLFYSVGIGQISSEVPQNLSASRPQDRQFILSSKKLLLSDSGFYLCAWPFHTPGGELFFGEGSRLTVL.

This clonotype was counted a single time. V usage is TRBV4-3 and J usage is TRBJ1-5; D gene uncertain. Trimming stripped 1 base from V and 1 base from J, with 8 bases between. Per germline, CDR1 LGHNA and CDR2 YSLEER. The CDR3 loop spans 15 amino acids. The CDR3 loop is CASSQVVGSNQPQHF. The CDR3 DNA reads TGCGCCAGCAGCCAAGTTGTAGGGAGCAATCAGCCCCAGCATTTT.

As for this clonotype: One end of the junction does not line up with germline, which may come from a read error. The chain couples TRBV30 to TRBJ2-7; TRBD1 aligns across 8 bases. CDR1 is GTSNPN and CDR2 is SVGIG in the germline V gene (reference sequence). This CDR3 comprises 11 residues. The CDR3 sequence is CAWISDRGPRF. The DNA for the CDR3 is TGTGCCTGGATTAGTGACAGGGGTCCCCGTTTC.

CDR3 sequence reads: CSARRPTGGSRNYGYTF. The CDR3 DNA sequence: TGCAGTGCTCGCAGACCTACAGGGGGCAGTAGGAACTATGGCTACACCTTC. The chain couples TRBV20-1 to TRBJ1-2; 9 bases map to TRBD1. CDR3 length: 17 residues. Germline assignment: CDR1 DFQATT and CDR2 SNEGSKA (reference sequence). V shed 5 bases, J shed 2 bases, and the junction held 15 bases outside the gene matches.

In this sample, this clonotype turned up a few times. The chain's CDR3 is CASSLEIGELFF. In DNA, the CDR3 is TGCGCCAGCAGCTTAGAGATCGGGGAGCTGTTTTTT. The V and J genes are TRBV5-1 and TRBJ2-2; D gene unclear. Trimming shortened V by 2 bases and J by 7 bases, and 6 bases separated the two germline ends. The CDR3 is 12 residues long. The germline CDR1 and CDR2 sequences are SGHRS and YFSETQ.

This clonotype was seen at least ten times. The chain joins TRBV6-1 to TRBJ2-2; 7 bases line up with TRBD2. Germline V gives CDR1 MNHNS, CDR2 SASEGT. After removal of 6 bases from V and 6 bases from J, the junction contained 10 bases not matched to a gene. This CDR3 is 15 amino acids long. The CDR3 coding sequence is TGTGCCAGCAGACGTAAGACTAGCCCTCCCGGGGAGCTGTTTTTT. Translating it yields CASRRKTSPPGELFF.

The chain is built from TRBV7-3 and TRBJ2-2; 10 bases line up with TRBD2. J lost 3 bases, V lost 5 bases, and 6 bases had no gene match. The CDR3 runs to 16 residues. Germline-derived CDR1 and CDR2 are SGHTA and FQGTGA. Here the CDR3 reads CASSRSGRGHTGELFF. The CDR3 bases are TGTGCCAGCAGCCGGAGCGGGAGGGGGCACACCGGGGAGCTGTTTTTT.

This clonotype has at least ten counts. CDR3 residues: CASSKAEANYGYTF. CDR3 coding DNA: TGTGCCAGCAGCAAGGCCGAAGCTAACTATGGCTACACCTTC. The chain joins TRBV2 to TRBJ1-2; D gene ambiguous. This CDR3 comprises 14 residues. Germline V CDR1 and CDR2: SNHLY, FYNNEI. Trimming removed 6 bases from V and 0 bases from J, with 11 bases in between.

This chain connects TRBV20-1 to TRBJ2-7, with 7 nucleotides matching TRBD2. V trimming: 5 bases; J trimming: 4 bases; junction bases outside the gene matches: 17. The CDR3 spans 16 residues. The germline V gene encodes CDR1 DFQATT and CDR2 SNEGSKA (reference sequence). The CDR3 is CSASTWDYGTPYEQYF. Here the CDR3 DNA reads TGCAGTGCTTCTACGTGGGACTACGGAACCCCATACGAGCAGTACTTC.

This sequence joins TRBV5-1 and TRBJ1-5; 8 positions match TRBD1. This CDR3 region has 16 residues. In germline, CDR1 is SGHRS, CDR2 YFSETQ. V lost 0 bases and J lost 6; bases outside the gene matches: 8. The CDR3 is CASSLDGTGGTQPQHF. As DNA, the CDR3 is TGCGCCAGCAGCTTGGACGGGACAGGTGGGACTCAGCCCCAGCATTTT. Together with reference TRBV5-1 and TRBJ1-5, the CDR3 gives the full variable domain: KAGVTQTPRYLIKTRGQQVTLSCSPISGHRSVSWYQQTPGQGLQFLFEYFSETQRNKGNFPGRFSGRQFSNSRSEMNVSTLELGDSALYLCASSLDGTGGTQPQHFGDGTRLSIL.

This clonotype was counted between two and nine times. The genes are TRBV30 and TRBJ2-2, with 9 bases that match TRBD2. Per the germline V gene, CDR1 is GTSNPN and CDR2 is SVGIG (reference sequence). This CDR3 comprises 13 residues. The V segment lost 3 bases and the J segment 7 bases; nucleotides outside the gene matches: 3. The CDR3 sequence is CAWRVTSGGELFF. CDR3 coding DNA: TGTGCCTGGAGGGTGACTAGCGGCGGGGAGCTGTTTTTT.

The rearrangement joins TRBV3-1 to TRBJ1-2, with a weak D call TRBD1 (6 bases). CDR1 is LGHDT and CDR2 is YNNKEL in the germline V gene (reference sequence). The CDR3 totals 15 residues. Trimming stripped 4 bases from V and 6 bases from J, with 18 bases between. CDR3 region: CASSPLFARGDGYTF. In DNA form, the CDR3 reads TGTGCCAGCAGCCCCCTTTTCGCCAGGGGCGATGGCTACACCTTC.

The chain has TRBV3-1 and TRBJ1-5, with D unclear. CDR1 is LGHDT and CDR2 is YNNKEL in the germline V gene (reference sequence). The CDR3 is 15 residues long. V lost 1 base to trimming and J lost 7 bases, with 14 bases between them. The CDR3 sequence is CASSQGGGNNQPQHF. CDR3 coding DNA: TGTGCCAGCAGCCAAGGGGGAGGGAATAACCAGCCCCAGCATTTT.

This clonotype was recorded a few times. The CDR3 spells CASSPPEGRAKNIQYF. The CDR3 DNA sequence: TGTGCCAGCAGCCCGCCGGAGGGGCGAGCCAAAAACATTCAGTACTTC. The chain employs TRBV7-2 and TRBJ2-4; D might be TRBD2 (6 bases). Germline V gives CDR1 SGHTA, CDR2 FQGNSA. This CDR3 comprises 16 residues. V lost 5 bases, J lost 0 bases, and 14 bases lay in between.

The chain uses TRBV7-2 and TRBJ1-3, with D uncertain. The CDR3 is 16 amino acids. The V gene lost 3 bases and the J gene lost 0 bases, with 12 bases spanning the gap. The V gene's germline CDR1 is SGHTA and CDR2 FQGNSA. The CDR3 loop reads CASSFSRAGSGNTIYF. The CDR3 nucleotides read TGTGCCAGCAGCTTTTCTCGGGCAGGCTCTGGAAACACCATATATTTT.

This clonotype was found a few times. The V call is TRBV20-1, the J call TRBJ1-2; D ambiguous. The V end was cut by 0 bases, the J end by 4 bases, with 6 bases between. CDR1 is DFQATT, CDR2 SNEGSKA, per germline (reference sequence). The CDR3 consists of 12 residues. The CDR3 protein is CSARDDLYGYTF. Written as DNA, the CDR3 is TGCAGTGCTAGAGATGACCTCTATGGCTACACCTTC.

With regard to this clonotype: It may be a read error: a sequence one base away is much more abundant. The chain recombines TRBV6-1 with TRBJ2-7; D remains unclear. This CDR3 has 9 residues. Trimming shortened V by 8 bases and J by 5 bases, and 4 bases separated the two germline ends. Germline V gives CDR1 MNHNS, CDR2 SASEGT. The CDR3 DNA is TGTGCCAGCGGGCACGAGCAGTACTTC. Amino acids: CASGHEQYF.

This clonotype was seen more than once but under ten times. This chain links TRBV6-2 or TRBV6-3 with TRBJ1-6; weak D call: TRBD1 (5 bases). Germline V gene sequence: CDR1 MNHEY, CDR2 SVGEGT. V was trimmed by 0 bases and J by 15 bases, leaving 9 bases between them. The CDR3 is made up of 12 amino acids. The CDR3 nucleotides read TGTGCCAGCAGTTACTCGGGGCAGCTCCTCCACTTT. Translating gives CASSYSGQLLHF.

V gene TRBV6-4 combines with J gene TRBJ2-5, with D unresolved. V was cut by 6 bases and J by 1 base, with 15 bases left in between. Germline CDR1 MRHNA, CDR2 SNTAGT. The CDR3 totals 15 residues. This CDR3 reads CASSKASDPQETQYF. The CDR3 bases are TGTGCCAGCAGCAAAGCCTCGGACCCCCAAGAGACCCAGTACTTC.

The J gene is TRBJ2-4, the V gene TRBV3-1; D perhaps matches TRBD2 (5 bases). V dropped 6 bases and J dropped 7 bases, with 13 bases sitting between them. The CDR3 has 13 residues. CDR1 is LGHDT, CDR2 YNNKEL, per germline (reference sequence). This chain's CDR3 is CASSPAGVNIQYF. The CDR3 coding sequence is TGTGCCAGCAGTCCGGCGGGTGTGAACATTCAGTACTTC.

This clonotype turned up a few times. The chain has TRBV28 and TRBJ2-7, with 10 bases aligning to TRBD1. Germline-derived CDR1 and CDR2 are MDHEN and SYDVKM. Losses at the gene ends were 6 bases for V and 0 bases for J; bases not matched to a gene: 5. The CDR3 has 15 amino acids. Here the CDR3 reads CASSLGDRGSYEQYF. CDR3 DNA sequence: TGTGCCAGCAGCTTGGGGGACAGGGGCTCCTACGAGCAGTACTTC. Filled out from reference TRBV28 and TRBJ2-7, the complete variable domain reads DVKVTQSSRYLVKRTGEKVFLECVQDMDHENMFWYRQDPGLGLRLIYFSYDVKMKEKGDIPEGYSVSREKKERFSLILESASTNQTSMYLCASSLGDRGSYEQYFGPGTRLTVT.

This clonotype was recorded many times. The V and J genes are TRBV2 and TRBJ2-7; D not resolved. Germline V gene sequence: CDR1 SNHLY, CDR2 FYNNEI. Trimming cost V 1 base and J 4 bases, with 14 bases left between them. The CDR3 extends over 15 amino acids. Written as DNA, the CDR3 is TGTGCCAGCAGTGAAGTGCTACCCGGACCTTACGAGCAGTACTTC. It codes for CASSEVLPGPYEQYF.

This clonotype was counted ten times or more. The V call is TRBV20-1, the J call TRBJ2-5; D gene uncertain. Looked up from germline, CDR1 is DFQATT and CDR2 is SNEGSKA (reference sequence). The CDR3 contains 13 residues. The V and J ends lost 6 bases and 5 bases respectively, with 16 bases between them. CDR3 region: CSAETAVGETQYF. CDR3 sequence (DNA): TGCAGTGCCGAGACTGCGGTGGGGGAGACCCAGTACTTC.

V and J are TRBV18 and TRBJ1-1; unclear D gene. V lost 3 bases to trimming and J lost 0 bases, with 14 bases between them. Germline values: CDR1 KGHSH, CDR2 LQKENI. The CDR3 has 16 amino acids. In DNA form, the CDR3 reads TGTGCCAGCTCACCCTCCCTAGCCGGATTGAACACTGAAGCTTTCTTT. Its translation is CASSPSLAGLNTEAFF.

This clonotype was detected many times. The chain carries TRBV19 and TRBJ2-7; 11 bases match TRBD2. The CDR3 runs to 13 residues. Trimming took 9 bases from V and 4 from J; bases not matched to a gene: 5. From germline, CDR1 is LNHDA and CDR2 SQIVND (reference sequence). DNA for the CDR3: TGTGCCAGCTCCACTAGCGGGAGTTACGAGCAGTACTTC. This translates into CASSTSGSYEQYF.

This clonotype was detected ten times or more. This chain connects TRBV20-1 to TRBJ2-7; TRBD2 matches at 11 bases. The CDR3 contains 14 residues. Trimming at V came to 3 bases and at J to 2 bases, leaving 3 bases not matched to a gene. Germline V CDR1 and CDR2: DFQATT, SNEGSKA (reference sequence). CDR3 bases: TGCAGTGCTAGGGTAGCGGGAGGGCCCTACGAGCAGTACTTC. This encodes CSARVAGGPYEQYF.

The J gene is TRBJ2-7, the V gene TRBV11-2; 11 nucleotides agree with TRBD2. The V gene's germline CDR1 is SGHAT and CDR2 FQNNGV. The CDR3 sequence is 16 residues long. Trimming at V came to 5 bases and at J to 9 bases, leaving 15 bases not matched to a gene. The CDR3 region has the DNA TGTGCCAGCAGCATTGGACTAGCGGGCCCCGGATGGGTGCAGTACTTC. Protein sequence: CASSIGLAGPGWVQYF.

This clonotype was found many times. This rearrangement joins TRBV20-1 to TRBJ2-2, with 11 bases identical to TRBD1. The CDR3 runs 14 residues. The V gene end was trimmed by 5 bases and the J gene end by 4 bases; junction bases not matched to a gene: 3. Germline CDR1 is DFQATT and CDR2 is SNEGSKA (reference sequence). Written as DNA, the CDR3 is TGCAGTGCTGGAGGACAGGGGGCCACCGGGGAGCTGTTTTTT. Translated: CSAGGQGATGELFF.